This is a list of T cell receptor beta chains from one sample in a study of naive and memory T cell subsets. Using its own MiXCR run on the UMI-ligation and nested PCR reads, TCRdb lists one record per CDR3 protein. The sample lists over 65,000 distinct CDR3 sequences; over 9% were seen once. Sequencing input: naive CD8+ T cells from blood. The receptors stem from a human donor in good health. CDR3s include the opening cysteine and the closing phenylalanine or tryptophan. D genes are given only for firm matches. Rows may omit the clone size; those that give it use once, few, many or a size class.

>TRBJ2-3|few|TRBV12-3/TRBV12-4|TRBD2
TGTGCCAGCAGCCTTTACCCTGGAAAGCGGGAGGTTTTAGATCATGCAGATACGCAGTATTTT
CASSLYPGKREVLDHADTQYF
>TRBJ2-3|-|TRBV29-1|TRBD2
TGCAGCGTTGAATCGGGACTAGCGGGAGAAGACTCCAGGGTGGATACGCAGTATTTT
CSVESGLAGEDSRVDTQYF
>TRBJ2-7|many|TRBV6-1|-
TGTGCCACTACGCTCAGGAGTCACTACGAGCAGTACTTC
CATTLRSHYEQYF
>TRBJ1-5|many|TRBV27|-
TGTGCCAGCAGTTTACCTAGAACTTGGGACGGAGTAAGCAATCAGCCCCAGCATTTT
CASSLPRTWDGVSNQPQHF
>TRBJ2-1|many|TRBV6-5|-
TGTGCCAGCAGTTATCAGACGGCCAATGAGCAGTTCTTC
CASSYQTANEQFF
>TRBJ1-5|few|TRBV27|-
TGTGCCAGCAGTTTATTCTACGGCCGCAATCAGCCCCAGCATTTT
CASSLFYGRNQPQHF
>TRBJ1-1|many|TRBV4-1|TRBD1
TGCGCCAGCAGCCAGACAGGGGGTTATGAAGCTTTCTTT
CASSQTGGYEAFF
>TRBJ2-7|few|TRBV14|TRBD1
TGTGCCAGCAGCGTGCGGCCAGGGGGCATATACGAGCAGTACTTC
CASSVRPGGIYEQYF
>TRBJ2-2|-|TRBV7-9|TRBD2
TGTGCCAGCAGCTTAGCTGAGCGGGAGAATGGCGGGGAGCTGTTTTTT
CASSLAERENGGELFF
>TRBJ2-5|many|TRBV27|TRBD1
TGTGCCAGCAGTCCTGGACAGGCGCCCCCGATTGAGACCCAGTACTTC
CASSPGQAPPIETQYF
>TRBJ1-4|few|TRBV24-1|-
TGTGCCACCAGTGATTCCTCGGACGGGCCTAATGAAAAACTGTTTTTT
CATSDSSDGPNEKLFF
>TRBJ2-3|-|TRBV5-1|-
TGCGCCAGCAGCTTAAACTACGCTAGCACAGATACGCAGTATTTT
CASSLNYASTDTQYF
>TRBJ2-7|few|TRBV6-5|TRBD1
TGTGCCAGCAGTTACTCCGGGACAGGGTCGACCTACGAGCAGTACTTC
CASSYSGTGSTYEQYF
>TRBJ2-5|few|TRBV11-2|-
TGTGCCAGTTGGTCGGCCCGGGGGCCCCAAGAGACCCAGTACTTC
CASWSARGPQETQYF
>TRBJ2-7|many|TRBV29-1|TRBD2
TGCAGCGTAGAGGGACTAGCGGATAACTCCTACGAGCAGTACTTC
CSVEGLADNSYEQYF
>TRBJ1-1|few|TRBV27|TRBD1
TGTGCCAGCAGGGCCGGGACAGGAAACACTGAAGCTTTCTTT
CASRAGTGNTEAFF
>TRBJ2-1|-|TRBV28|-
TGTGCCAGCAGTTTAAACGGGCCAGGGACGGAGCAGTTCTTC
CASSLNGPGTEQFF
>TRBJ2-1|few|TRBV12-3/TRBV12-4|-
TGTGCCAGCATGAGAGCTAGGTCCTACAATGAGCAGTTCTTC
CASMRARSYNEQFF
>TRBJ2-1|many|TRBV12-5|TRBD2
TGTGCTAGTGGTTTGGGCGGGAGCTCCTACAATGAGCAGTTCTTC
CASGLGGSSYNEQFF
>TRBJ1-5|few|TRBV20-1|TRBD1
TGCAGTGCTAGAGACGGCAGGGGGATTGGCAATCAGCCCCAGCATTTT
CSARDGRGIGNQPQHF
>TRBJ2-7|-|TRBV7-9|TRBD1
TGTGCCAGCAGCAGCGGACAGGGCCCCTACGAGCAGTACTTC
CASSSGQGPYEQYF
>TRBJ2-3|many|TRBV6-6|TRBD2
TGTGCCAGCAGTTATACCAAGACTAGCGCGGTAGATACGCAGTATTTT
CASSYTKTSAVDTQYF
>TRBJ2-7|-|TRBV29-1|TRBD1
TGCAGCGTCGCAGGGACAGAATTTCCCTACGAGCAGTACTTC
CSVAGTEFPYEQYF
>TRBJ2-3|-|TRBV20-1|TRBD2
TGCAGTGCTAGAGACTGGCGGGAGGGCCGAACAGATACGCAGTATTTT
CSARDWREGRTDTQYF